This T cell receptor beta chain was observed in a study of blood T cells in healthy people across ages. Then a second PCR, running about 6 to 12 cycles, was carried out with a sample-barcoded 5' primer and a J-beta primer mix. In TCRdb, the 5' RACE reads were re-called with MiXCR into one record per CDR3 protein. The sample shows 1.5 million or so distinct CDR3 sequences, 35% to 45% of them seen only once. Trimming took 6 bases from V and 4 from J, leaving 16 bases between them. CDR3 length: 15 residues. Per germline, CDR1 MNHEY and CDR2 SMNVEV (reference sequence). Donation came from healthy Caucasian individuals in Russia who were aged about 6 to 95.

The J gene is TRBJ1-5, the V gene TRBV27, with unresolved D. This clonotype originated in a young woman in good health. Input material: blood. The CDR3 is CASSNNRWSNQPQHF. As DNA, the CDR3 is TGTGCCAGCAGCAATAATAGGTGGAGTAATCAGCCCCAGCATTTT.